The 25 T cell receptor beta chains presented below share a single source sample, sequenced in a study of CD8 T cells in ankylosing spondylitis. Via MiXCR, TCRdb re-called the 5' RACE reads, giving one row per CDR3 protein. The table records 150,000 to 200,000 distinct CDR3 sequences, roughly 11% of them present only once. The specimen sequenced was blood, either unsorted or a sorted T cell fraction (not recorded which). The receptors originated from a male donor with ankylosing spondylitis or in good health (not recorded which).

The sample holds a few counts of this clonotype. The CDR3 DNA is TGTGCCAGCAGCACCTATGCGGGACCTGATCTTCAAGAGACCCAGTACTTC. Translated: CASSTYAGPDLQETQYF. The rearrangement joins TRBV12-3 or TRBV12-4 to TRBJ2-5, with a tentative D call TRBD2 (6 bases). The CDR3 loop spans 17 amino acids. With 6 bases removed from V and 2 bases from J, the gap between germline ends came to 22 bases.

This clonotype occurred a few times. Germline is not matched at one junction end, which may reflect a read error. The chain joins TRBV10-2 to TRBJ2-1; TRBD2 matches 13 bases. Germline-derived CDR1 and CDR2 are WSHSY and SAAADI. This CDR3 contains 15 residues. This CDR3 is CASSGSGTSGTAKVF. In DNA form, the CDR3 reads TGCGCCAGCAGTGGTTCCGGGACTAGCGGGACCGCCAAGGTCTTC.

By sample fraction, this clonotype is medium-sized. The CDR3 region is CASSPGLAGTYEQYF. CDR3 DNA sequence: TGTGCCAGCAGCCCGGGACTAGCGGGAACCTACGAGCAGTACTTC. The rearrangement links TRBV5-4 to TRBJ2-7; TRBD2 agrees at 13 bases. This CDR3 contains 15 residues. Germline trimming cut 4 bases from V and 2 bases from J; bases unmatched to any gene: 3. CDR1 is SGHNT, CDR2 YYREEE, per germline (reference sequence). Looking up the rest from reference TRBV5-4 and TRBJ2-7 gives the full variable domain: ETGVTQSPTHLIKTRGQQVTLRCSSQSGHNTVSWYQQALGQGPQFIFQYYREEENGRGNFPPRFSGLQFPNYSSELNVNALELDDSALYLCASSPGLAGTYEQYFGPGTRLTVT.

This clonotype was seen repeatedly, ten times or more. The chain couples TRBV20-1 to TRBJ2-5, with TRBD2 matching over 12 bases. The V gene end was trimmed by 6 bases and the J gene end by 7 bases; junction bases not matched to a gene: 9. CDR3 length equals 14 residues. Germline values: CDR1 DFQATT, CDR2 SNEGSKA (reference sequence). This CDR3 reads CSAASSGGVVTQYF. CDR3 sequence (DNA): TGCAGTGCGGCGTCTAGCGGGGGGGTGGTGACCCAGTACTTC.

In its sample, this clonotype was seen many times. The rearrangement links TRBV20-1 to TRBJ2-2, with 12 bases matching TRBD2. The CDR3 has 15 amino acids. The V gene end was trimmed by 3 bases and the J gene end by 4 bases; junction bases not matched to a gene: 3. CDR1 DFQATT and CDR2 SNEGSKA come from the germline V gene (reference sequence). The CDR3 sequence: CSASPSGRATGELFF. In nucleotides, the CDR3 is TGCAGTGCTAGTCCTAGCGGGAGGGCCACCGGGGAGCTGTTTTTT.

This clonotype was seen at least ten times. The CDR3 coding sequence is TGTGCCAGCAGCCAACCCCCGGGGGGCCGAGGAAAACCAGCAAGATCACCCCTCCACTTT. Translated: CASSQPPGGRGKPARSPLHF. J is TRBJ1-6 and V is TRBV4-2; perhaps TRBD1 as D (6 bases). Germline values: CDR1 LGHNA, CDR2 YNFKEQ. Trimming removed 2 bases at V and 10 bases at J, with 30 bases between. This CDR3 spans 20 amino acids.

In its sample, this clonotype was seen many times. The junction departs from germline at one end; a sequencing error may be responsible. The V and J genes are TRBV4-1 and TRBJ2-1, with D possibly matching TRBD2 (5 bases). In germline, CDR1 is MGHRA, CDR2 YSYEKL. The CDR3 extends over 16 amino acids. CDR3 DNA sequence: TGCGCCAGCAACCAATACAAACTAGAATACTACAATGAGCAGTTCTTC. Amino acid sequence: CASNQYKLEYYNEQFF.

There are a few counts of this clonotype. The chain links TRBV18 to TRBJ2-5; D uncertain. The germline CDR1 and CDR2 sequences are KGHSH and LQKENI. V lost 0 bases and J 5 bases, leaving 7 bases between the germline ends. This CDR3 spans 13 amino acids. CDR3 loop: CASSPPSLETQYF. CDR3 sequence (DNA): TGTGCCAGCTCACCACCGTCTTTGGAGACCCAGTACTTC.

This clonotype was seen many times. The CDR3 DNA is TGTGCCAGCAGCTTAAGACAGGGGAAAAAGGGGTCCTATAATTCACCCCTCCACTTT. Translated, it gives CASSLRQGKKGSYNSPLHF. This chain joins TRBV7-8 and TRBJ1-6, with 8 bases identical to TRBD1. Germline V gene sequence: CDR1 SGHVS, CDR2 FQNEAQ. The CDR3 consists of 19 residues. V lost 2 bases, J lost 1 base, and 10 bases stayed unmatched.

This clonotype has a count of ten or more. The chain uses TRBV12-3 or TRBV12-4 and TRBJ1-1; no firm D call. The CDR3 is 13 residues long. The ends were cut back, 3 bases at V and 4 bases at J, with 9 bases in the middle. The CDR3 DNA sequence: TGTGCCAGCAGTTTCGGCGGGAGCACTGAAGCTTTCTTT. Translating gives CASSFGGSTEAFF.

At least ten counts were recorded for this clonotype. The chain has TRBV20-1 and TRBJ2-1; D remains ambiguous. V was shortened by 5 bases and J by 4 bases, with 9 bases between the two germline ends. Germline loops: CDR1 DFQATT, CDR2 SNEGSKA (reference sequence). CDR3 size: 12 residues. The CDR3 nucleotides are TGCAGTGCTCCCCTGGGGTACAATGAGCAGTTCTTC. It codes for CSAPLGYNEQFF.

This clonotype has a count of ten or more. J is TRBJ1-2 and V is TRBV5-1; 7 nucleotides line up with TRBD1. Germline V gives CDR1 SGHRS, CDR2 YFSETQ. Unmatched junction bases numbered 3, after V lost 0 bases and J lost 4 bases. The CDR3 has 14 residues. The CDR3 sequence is CASSLEGQLYGYTF. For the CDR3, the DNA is TGCGCCAGCAGCTTGGAGGGACAGCTCTATGGCTACACCTTC.

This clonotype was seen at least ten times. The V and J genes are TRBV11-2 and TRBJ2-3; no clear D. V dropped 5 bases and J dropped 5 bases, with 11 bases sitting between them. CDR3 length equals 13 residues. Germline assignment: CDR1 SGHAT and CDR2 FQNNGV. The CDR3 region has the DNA TGTGCCAGCAGCCGATTTGACTTAGATACGCAGTATTTT. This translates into CASSRFDLDTQYF.

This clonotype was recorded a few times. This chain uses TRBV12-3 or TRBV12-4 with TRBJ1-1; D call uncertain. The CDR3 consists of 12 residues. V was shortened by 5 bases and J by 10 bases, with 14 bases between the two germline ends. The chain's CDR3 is CASSRLGGVAFF. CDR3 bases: TGTGCCAGCAGTCGGCTGGGCGGGGTAGCTTTCTTT.

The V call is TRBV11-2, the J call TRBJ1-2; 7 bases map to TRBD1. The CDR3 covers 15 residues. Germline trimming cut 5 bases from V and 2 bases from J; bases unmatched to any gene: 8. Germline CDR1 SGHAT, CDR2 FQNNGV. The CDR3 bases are TGTGCCAGCAGCCAGGGGGGACAGAGGAACTATGGCTACACCTTC. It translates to CASSQGGQRNYGYTF.

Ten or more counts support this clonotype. DNA for the CDR3: TGCGCCAGCAGCTCCCGGGACAGCGAAGCTTTCTTT. Protein product: CASSSRDSEAFF. The rearrangement joins TRBV5-1 to TRBJ1-1, with TRBD1 matching 7 bases. This CDR3 region has 12 residues. Looked up from germline, CDR1 is SGHRS and CDR2 is YFSETQ. J gave up 8 bases and V 3 bases, and 4 bases lay outside the gene matches.

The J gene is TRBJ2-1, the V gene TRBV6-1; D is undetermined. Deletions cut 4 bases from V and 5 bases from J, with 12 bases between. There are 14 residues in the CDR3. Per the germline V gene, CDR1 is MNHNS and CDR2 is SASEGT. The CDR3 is CASSAFWADNEQFF. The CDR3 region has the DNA TGTGCCAGCAGTGCTTTTTGGGCGGACAATGAGCAGTTCTTC.

The CDR3 DNA reads as TGTGCCAGCAGCCAAGGACAGGGGAGCATTAATGAAAAACTGTTTTTT. Amino acid sequence: CASSQGQGSINEKLFF. The chain links TRBV7-7 to TRBJ1-4, with TRBD1 matching over 9 bases. V trimming: 5 bases; J trimming: 4 bases; junction bases outside the gene matches: 8. The CDR3 has 16 amino acids. Germline loops: CDR1 SSHAT, CDR2 FNYEAQ (reference sequence).

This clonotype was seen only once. The CDR3 spells CASSLKLGQPYQETQYF. The CDR3 region has the DNA TGTGCCAGCAGCTTAAAGCTGGGACAGCCTTACCAAGAGACCCAGTACTTC. The genes are TRBV7-3 and TRBJ2-5, with 7 bases identical to TRBD1. V gave up 1 base and J gave up 0 bases; unmatched junction bases: 8. The CDR3 is made up of 17 amino acids. CDR1 and CDR2 from the germline V gene are SGHTA and FQGTGA.

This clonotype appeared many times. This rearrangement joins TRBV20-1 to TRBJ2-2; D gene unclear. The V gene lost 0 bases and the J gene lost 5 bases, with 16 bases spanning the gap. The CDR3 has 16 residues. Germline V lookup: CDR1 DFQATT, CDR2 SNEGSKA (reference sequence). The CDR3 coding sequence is TGCAGTGCTAGAGATCAAAGGGTTAGTCCTACCGGGGAGCTGTTTTTT. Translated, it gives CSARDQRVSPTGELFF.

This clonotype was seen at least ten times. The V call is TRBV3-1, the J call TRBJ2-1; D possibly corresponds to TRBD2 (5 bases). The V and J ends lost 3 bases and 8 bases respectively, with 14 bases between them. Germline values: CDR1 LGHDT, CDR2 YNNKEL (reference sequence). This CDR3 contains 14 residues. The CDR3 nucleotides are TGTGCCAGCAGCCATAAGAGCGGTCGGGATGAGCAGTTCTTC. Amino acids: CASSHKSGRDEQFF.

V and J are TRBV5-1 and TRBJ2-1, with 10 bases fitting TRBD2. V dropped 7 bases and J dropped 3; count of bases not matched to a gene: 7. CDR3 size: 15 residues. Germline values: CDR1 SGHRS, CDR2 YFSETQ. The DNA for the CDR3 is TGCGCCAGCCATGAAGGACTAGCGGACTACAATGAGCAGTTCTTC. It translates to CASHEGLADYNEQFF.

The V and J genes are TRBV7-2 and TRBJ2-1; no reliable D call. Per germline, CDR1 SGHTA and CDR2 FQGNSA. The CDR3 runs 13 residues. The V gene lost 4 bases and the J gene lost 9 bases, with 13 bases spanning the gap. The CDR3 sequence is CASSYRKDGEQFF. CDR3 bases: TGTGCCAGCAGCTACCGCAAAGACGGTGAGCAGTTCTTC.

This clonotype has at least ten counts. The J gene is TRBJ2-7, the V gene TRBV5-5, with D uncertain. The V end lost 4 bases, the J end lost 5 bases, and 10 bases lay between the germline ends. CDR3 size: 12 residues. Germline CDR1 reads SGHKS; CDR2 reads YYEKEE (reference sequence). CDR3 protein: CASSMLGNEQYF. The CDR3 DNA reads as TGTGCCAGCAGCATGTTAGGGAACGAGCAGTACTTC.

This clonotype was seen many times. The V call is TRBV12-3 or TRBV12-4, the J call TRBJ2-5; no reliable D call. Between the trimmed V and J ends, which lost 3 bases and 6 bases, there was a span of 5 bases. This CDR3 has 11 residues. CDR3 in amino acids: CASSFGKTQYF. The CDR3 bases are TGTGCCAGCAGTTTCGGAAAGACCCAGTACTTC.